These T cell receptor beta chains were read from a single sample in a study of blood T cell repertoires in COVID-19. Assay used: immunoSEQ multiplex PCR; TCRdb lists only in-frame clones, some missing. The repertoire has tens of thousands of clones, approximately 88% of them found once; the top ten carry about 3%. The sequencing sample was made of peripheral blood. The origin of the receptors is a man in his fifties or sixties with active COVID-19. The CDR3 runs from the conserved cysteine through the conserved F or W. A D gene is named only where the DNA matches it firmly. The size of a clone is reported for some rows only, either as once, few or many, or as a class for expanded clones.

>11|TRBJ2-1|.|TRBV20-1|.
TGCGGGGCCTTAGGGCCGAATGAGCAGTTCTTC
CGALGPNEQFF
>15|TRBJ2-7|.|TRBV9|.
TGTGCCAGCAGCGTAGGACCGACGGAGAACTACGAGCAGTACTTC
CASSVGPTENYEQYF
>13|TRBJ2-3|.|TRBV29-1|TRBD2
TGCAGCGTTGGAGTAGCGGGGGCAGATACGCAGTATTTT
CSVGVAGADTQYF
>14|TRBJ2-1|.|TRBV7-2|.
TGTGCCGGAAGTAGCCGCGATTACAACAATGAGCAGTTCTTC
CAGSSRDYNNEQFF
>14|TRBJ1-2|.|TRBV6-6|.
TGTGCCAGCAGACGGGTGGGGGGGTTGGATGGCTACACCTTC
CASRRVGGLDGYTF
>15|TRBJ1-2|.|TRBV19|TRBD1
TGTGCCAGTATCGAGAACAGGGGACTGAACTATGGCTACACCTTC
CASIENRGLNYGYTF
>15|TRBJ1-1|.|TRBV4-3|.
TGCGCCAGCAGCCAAGACACGGGGGGAAACACTGAAGCTTTCTTT
CASSQDTGGNTEAFF
>13|TRBJ2-5|.|TRBV30|TRBD2
TGTGCCTGGAGGGTAGCGGGAGGGCCCGTTCAGTACTTC
CAWRVAGGPVQYF
>15|TRBJ2-5|.|TRBV19|TRBD2
TGTGCCAGTAGTATAAGTACTAGCGGGGTAGAGACCCAGTACTTC
CASSISTSGVETQYF
>14|TRBJ1-3|.|TRBV5-1|TRBD1
TGCGCCAGCAGCTCGGGACAGCCTGGAAACACCATATATTTT
CASSSGQPGNTIYF
>14|TRBJ1-2|.|TRBV18|TRBD1
TGTGCCAGCTCACGCGACCGGGACAGGGGGGACTACACCTTC
CASSRDRDRGDYTF
>15|TRBJ2-2|.|TRBV6-5|TRBD2
TGTGCCAGCAGTTACGGGGGACTAGACACCGGGGAGCTGTTTTTT
CASSYGGLDTGELFF
>15|TRBJ2-7|.|TRBV5-5|.
TGTGCCAGCAGCTTGTTGTGGGCCAACTCCTACGAGCAGTACTTC
CASSLLWANSYEQYF
>15|TRBJ1-2|.|TRBV7-9|.
TGTGCCAGCAGCGCTACAGGGTGGAGTGAATATGGCTACACCTTC
CASSATGWSEYGYTF
>17|TRBJ2-2|.|TRBV2|TRBD1
TGTGCCAGCAGTCAGGGGGTTGGCAGGGCCAGAACCGGGGAGCTGTTTTTT
CASSQGVGRARTGELFF
>17|TRBJ2-1|.|TRBV30|TRBD2
TGTGCCTGGAGTTCTCTTTTTGGGAGGGCCGAGGACAATGAGCAGTTCTTC
CAWSSLFGRAEDNEQFF
>13|TRBJ1-2|.|TRBV12-3/TRBV12-4|.
TGTGCCAGCAGGTCCCTACAGGGCTATGGCTACACCTTC
CASRSLQGYGYTF
>14|TRBJ2-3|.|TRBV7-6|TRBD1
TGTGCCAGCAGCTCGGGACAGGGCACAGATACGCAGTATTTT
CASSSGQGTDTQYF
>16|TRBJ2-1|.|TRBV7-3|TRBD2
TGTGCCAGCAGCCTTCGACTAGCGGGAGGGAGGGATGAGCAGTTCTTC
CASSLRLAGGRDEQFF
>14|TRBJ2-7|once|TRBV6-5|TRBD1
TGTGCCAGCAGTCGAGGACAGGGATCGTACGAGCAGTACTTC
CASSRGQGSYEQYF
>15|TRBJ2-3|few|TRBV18|TRBD2
TGTGCCAGCTCTTTGTCTAGCGGGAACGGCGATACGCAGTATTTT
CASSLSSGNGDTQYF
>16|TRBJ2-2|.|TRBV6-5|.
TGTGCCAGCAGTTGGGCAGCCGTTACGAACACCGGGGAGCTGTTTTTT
CASSWAAVTNTGELFF
>17|TRBJ1-2|once|TRBV9|.
TGTGCCAGCAGCGTCGATGGAGGCGGCTCTTTCTCTTATGGCTACACCTTC
CASSVDGGGSFSYGYTF
>15|TRBJ1-2|once|TRBV5-4|TRBD1
TGTGCCAGCAGCTCGACAGGGGGAGGACATTATGGCTACACCTTC
CASSSTGGGHYGYTF
>16|TRBJ1-1|.|TRBV5-1|.
TGCGCCAGCAGCTTGGTAGGGAGACAGGTAAACACTGAAGCTTTCTTT
CASSLVGRQVNTEAFF
>15|TRBJ2-2|.|TRBV6-6|TRBD1
TGTGCCTCTAATCCGGTGCAGGGGGCTGTCGGGGAGCTGTTTTTT
CASNPVQGAVGELFF
>15|TRBJ2-2|.|TRBV7-2|TRBD2
TGTGCCAGCAGCTATAGCGGGTCGAACACCGGGGAGCTGTTTTTT
CASSYSGSNTGELFF
>16|TRBJ2-3|once|TRBV18|TRBD2
TGTGCCAGCTCAGCCCTAGCGGGGGGGACCACAGATACGCAGTATTTT
CASSALAGGTTDTQYF
>13|TRBJ2-5|.|TRBV19|TRBD2
TGTGCCAGTAGTATTTTGGGGGGGGAGACCCAGTACTTC
CASSILGGETQYF
>16|TRBJ2-7|.|TRBV5-4|.
TGTGCCAGCAGCTTCGCTCGGGGGTACGCCACCTACGAGCAGTACTTC
CASSFARGYATYEQYF
>14|TRBJ2-2|.|TRBV3-1/TRBV3-2|.
TGTGCCAGCAACTGGGGCAGCGGGACCGGGGAGCTGTTTTTT
CASNWGSGTGELFF
>16|TRBJ2-3|.|TRBV5-1|TRBD2
TGCGCCAGCAGCTTGGGGCAGCGGGGTAGCACAGATACGCAGTATTTT
CASSLGQRGSTDTQYF
>17|TRBJ1-4|.|TRBV19|TRBD1
TGTGCCAGTAGTATCATGGACAGGGGGCGTGAAAATGAAAAACTGTTTTTT
CASSIMDRGRENEKLFF
>16|TRBJ2-1|.|TRBV11-1|TRBD2
TGTGCCAGCAGCCGATTTAGACTAGCGGGTTACAATGAGCAGTTCTTC
CASSRFRLAGYNEQFF
>19|TRBJ1-2|.|TRBV2|TRBD1
TGTGCCAGCATCGGGGGCTACGGGGACAGGGGGTCGGCTAACTATGGCTACACCTTC
CASIGGYGDRGSANYGYTF
>11|TRBJ1-1|.|TRBV27|.
TGTGCCAGCAAACAGGGACCTGAAGCTTTCTTT
CASKQGPEAFF
>15|TRBJ2-3|medium-sized|TRBV11-3|.
TGTGCCAGCAGCTTAGATTCGGCCCGGGCAGATACGCAGTATTTT
CASSLDSARADTQYF
>11|TRBJ1-2|.|TRBV21-1|.
TGTGCCAGCAGGGGCGTGTCACCCTACACCTTC
CASRGVSPYTF
>14|TRBJ2-3|.|TRBV6-5|TRBD2
TGTGCCACCGCAGCCAGCGGGAGAAGAGATACGCAGTATTTT
CATAASGRRDTQYF
>11|TRBJ2-1|.|TRBV27|.
TGTGCCAGCAGCCAGTACAATGAGCAGTTCTTC
CASSQYNEQFF
>15|TRBJ2-5|.|TRBV7-9|.
TGTGCCAGCAGGCCCGGAAGCGGAGTACAAGAGACCCAGTACTTC
CASRPGSGVQETQYF
>15|TRBJ1-1|.|TRBV5-1|TRBD1
TGCGCCAGCAGCCCCCGGCCGACAGGGATCACTGAAGCTTTCTTT
CASSPRPTGITEAFF
>14|TRBJ2-5|.|TRBV6-5|TRBD2
TGTGCCAGCAGTTACCAGGACCCCGGGACTAGGCTTAACTTC
CASSYQDPGTRLNF
>13|TRBJ2-7|.|TRBV3-1/TRBV3-2|.
TGTGCCAGCAGCCAAGATTTTGCGGGAGAGCAGTACTTC
CASSQDFAGEQYF
>14|TRBJ1-2|medium-sized|TRBV7-6|TRBD1
TGTGCCAGCAGCTTAAACAGGGGGCTAGGCGGCTACACCTTC
CASSLNRGLGGYTF
>15|TRBJ2-3|.|TRBV19|.
TGTGCCAGTACCTCGAGGGAACGTTCCACAGATACGCAGTATTTT
CASTSRERSTDTQYF
>13|TRBJ1-6|.|TRBV12-3/TRBV12-4|TRBD1
TGTGCCAGCAGTTGGGACAGGAACTCACCCCTCCACTTT
CASSWDRNSPLHF
>13|TRBJ1-6|once|TRBV7-3|TRBD1
TGTGCCAGCAGCCGGGACAGAGTATCACCCCTCCACTTT
CASSRDRVSPLHF
>14|TRBJ2-2|.|TRBV18|.
TGTGCCAGCTGCCTACTTGACAGAACCGGGGAGCTGTTTTTT
CASCLLDRTGELFF
>15|TRBJ1-6|.|TRBV5-6|TRBD1
TGTGCCAGCAGCTCAACCACAGGGGTAAATTCACCCCTCCACTTT
CASSSTTGVNSPLHF
>17|TRBJ2-2|.|TRBV3-1/TRBV3-2|TRBD1
TGTGCCAGCAGCCTCCGAAGACAGGGGGCGCGGGCCGGGGAGCTGTTTTTT
CASSLRRQGARAGELFF
>15|TRBJ2-1|.|TRBV9|TRBD2
TGTGCCAGCAGCGGTGGACTAGCGGGTTACAATGAGCAGTTCTTC
CASSGGLAGYNEQFF
>18|TRBJ1-6|few|TRBV7-9|.
TGTGCCAGCAGCCCCCCACGGGACACCCGTGAATATAATTCACCCCTCCACTTT
CASSPPRDTREYNSPLHF
>14|TRBJ2-1|.|TRBV7-8|.
TGTGCCAGCAGCTTAGTAACAGGGCTCAATGAGCAGTTCTTC
CASSLVTGLNEQFF
>15|TRBJ2-2|.|TRBV7-9|.
TGTGCCAGCAGCCCTCGGGACAATTGGAGGGGGGAGCTGTTTTTT
CASSPRDNWRGELFF
>13|TRBJ2-1|.|TRBV10-2|.
TGCGCCAGCAGTGAGTCCGTGGGGAGTGAGCAGTTCTTC
CASSESVGSEQFF
>14|TRBJ1-2|.|TRBV9|.
TGTGCCAGCAGCGTAGGGCAGGGCTTGGGTGGCTACACCTTC
CASSVGQGLGGYTF
>15|TRBJ2-3|.|TRBV6-5|TRBD2
TGTGCCAGCAGAGCAGCGGGGGGAGTTGCAGATACGCAGTATTTT
CASRAAGGVADTQYF
>14|TRBJ1-6|.|TRBV5-8|.
TGTGCCAGCAGCTTAGGCAGGGAAGATTCACCCCTCCACTTT
CASSLGREDSPLHF